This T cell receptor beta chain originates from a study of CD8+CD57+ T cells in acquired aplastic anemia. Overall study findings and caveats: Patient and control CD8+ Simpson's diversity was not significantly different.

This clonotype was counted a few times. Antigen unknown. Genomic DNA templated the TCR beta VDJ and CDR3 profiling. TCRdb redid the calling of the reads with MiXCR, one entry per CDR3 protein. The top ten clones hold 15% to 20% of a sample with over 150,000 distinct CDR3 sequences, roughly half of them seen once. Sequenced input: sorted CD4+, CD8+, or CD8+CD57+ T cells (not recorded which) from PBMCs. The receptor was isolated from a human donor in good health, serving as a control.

The DNA for the CDR3 is TGTGCCAGCAGCCACCAAGCTAACTATGGCTACACCTTC. Its protein is CASSHQANYGYTF. The J gene is TRBJ1-2, the V gene TRBV7-9; no clear D gene. The germline V gene encodes CDR1 SEHNR and CDR2 FQNEAQ (reference sequence). With 5 bases removed from V and 0 bases from J, the gap between germline ends came to 7 bases. This CDR3 spans 13 amino acids.